One and the same sample provided the 3 T cell receptor beta chains below, sequenced in a study of T cells after yellow fever vaccination. TCRdb passed the 5' RACE reads through MiXCR, listing each CDR3 protein once. The table records 250,000 to 300,000 distinct CDR3 sequences, about an eighth of them present only once. Sequenced material: CD4+ T cells sorted from PBMCs, taken 45 days after the yellow fever booster vaccination. The receptors derive from a man aged 25-45 years who received the YFV17D yellow fever vaccine.

CDR3 loop: CASREGQGGRYEQFF. The CDR3 DNA reads TGTGCCAGCAGAGAGGGACAGGGGGGAAGGTATGAGCAGTTCTTC. This chain links TRBV6-2 or TRBV6-3 with TRBJ2-1; 11 bases align to TRBD1. The J segment lost 8 bases and the V segment lost 6 bases, leaving 9 bases of the junction unmatched. Germline CDR1 is MNHEY and CDR2 is SVGEGT. The CDR3 is 15 residues long.

This clonotype was seen a handful of times. The chain employs TRBV20-1 and TRBJ1-6; D might be TRBD1 (5 bases). The germline V gene has CDR1 DFQATT and CDR2 SNEGSKA (reference sequence). V was pared by 5 bases and J by 1 base, with 12 bases between. CDR3 length equals 15 residues. This CDR3 reads CSASGGASYNSPLHF. CDR3 sequence (DNA): TGCAGTGCTTCGGGAGGGGCGTCCTATAATTCACCCCTCCACTTT.

This clonotype was counted ten times or more. V gene TRBV4-3 combines with J gene TRBJ2-1, with 8 bases identical to TRBD2. This CDR3 is 17 amino acids long. J lost 4 bases, V lost 0 bases, and 8 bases had no gene match. In germline, CDR1 is LGHNA, CDR2 YSLEER. In nucleotides, the CDR3 is TGCGCCAGCAGCCAAGATCCCTCAGCGGGAGAATACAATGAGCAGTTCTTC. It encodes CASSQDPSAGEYNEQFF.